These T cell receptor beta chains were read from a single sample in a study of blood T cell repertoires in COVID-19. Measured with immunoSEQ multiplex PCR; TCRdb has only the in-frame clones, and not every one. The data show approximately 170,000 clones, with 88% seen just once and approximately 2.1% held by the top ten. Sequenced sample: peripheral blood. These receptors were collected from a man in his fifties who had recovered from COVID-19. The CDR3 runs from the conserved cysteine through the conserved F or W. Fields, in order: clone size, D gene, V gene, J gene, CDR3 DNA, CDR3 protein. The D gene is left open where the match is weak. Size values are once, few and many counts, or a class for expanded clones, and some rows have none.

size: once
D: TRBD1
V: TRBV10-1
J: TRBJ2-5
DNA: TGCGCCAGCAGTGAGTCGGGGACAGGGCCAGAGACCCAGTACTTC
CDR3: CASSESGTGPETQYF

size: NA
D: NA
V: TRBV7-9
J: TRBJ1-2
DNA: TGTGCCAGCAGCGTTAAGATGGCGACTGACTATGGCTACACCTTC
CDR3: CASSVKMATDYGYTF

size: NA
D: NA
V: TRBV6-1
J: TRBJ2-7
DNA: TGTGCCAGCAGTGAAAATACCTACGAGCAGTACTTC
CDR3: CASSENTYEQYF

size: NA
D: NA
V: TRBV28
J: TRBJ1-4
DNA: TGTGCCAGCAGTTTATACAGAGAAAAACTGTTTTTT
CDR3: CASSLYREKLFF

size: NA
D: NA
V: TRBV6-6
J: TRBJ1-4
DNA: TGTGCCAGCAGTTACGGGGCTGGCTACGAAAAACTGTTTTTT
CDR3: CASSYGAGYEKLFF

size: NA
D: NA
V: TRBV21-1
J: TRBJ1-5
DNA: TGTGCCAGCAGCAAAGTAGTCGTAACAGGGGCTAGCCCCAATCAGCCCCAGCATTTT
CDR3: CASSKVVVTGASPNQPQHF

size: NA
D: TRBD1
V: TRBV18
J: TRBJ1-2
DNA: TGTGCCAGCTCACCACGACAGGGGAACTATGGCTACACCTTC
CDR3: CASSPRQGNYGYTF

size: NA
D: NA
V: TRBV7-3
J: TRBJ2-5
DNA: TGTGCCAGCAGCTTAGGGGCGGGGTTGGAGACCCAGTACTTC
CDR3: CASSLGAGLETQYF

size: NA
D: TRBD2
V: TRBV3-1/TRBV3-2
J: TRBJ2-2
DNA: TGTGCCAGCAGCCAAGGACTAGCGGGAGCGAGTACCGGGGAGCTGTTTTTT
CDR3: CASSQGLAGASTGELFF

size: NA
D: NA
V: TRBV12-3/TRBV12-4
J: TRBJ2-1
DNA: TGTGCCAGCAGTCCGCGGTCCTACAATGAGCAGTTCTTC
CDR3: CASSPRSYNEQFF

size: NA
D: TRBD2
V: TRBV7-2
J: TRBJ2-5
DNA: TGTGCCAGCAGCCGTAGCGGGAGAGAGACCCAGTACTTC
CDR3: CASSRSGRETQYF

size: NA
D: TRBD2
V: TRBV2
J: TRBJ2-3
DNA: TGTGCCAGCAGTGTCAAGGGACTAGCGACAGATACGCAGTATTTT
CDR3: CASSVKGLATDTQYF

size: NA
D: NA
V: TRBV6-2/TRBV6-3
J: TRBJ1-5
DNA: TGTGCCAGCAGTTCCCCCGGACTCCCCGGGGAGCCCCAGCATTTT
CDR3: CASSSPGLPGEPQHF

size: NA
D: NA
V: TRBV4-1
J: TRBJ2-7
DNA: TGCGCCAGCAGCCAAGACAGGGGGGTTGCCTACGAGCAGTACTTC
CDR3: CASSQDRGVAYEQYF

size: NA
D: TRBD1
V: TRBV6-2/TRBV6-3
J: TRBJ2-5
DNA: TGTGCCAGCAGTAAGGACAGGGGCGGCGAGACCCAGTACTTC
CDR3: CASSKDRGGETQYF

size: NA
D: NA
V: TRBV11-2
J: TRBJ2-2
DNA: TGTGCCAGCGGTGGACAGCGGATAAACACCGGGGAGCTGTTTTTT
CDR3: CASGGQRINTGELFF

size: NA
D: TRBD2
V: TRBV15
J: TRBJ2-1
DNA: TGTGCCACCAGCAGATTAACTAGCGGTTACAATGAGCAGTTCTTC
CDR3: CATSRLTSGYNEQFF

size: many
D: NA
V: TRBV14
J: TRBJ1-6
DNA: TGTGCCAGCAGCCAACTTGGGGCAGGGCGTAATTCACCCCTCCACTTT
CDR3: CASSQLGAGRNSPLHF

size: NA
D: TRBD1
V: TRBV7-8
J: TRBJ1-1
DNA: TGTGCCAGCAGCCCGGGACAGGGGCTAACTGAAGCTTTCTTT
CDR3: CASSPGQGLTEAFF

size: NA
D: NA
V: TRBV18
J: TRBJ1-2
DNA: TGTGCCAGCTCACCACCAAGCAGGGTGGGCTACACCTTC
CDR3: CASSPPSRVGYTF

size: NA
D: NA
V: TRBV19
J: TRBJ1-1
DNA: TGTGCCAGTAGTATAGGGTTTCAGCGAATGAACACTGAAGCTTTCTTT
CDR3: CASSIGFQRMNTEAFF

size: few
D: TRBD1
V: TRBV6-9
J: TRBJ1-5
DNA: TGTGCCAGCAGTTATCCCGCCCGCCCCGGGACAGATAGCAATCAGCCCCAGCATTTT
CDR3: CASSYPARPGTDSNQPQHF

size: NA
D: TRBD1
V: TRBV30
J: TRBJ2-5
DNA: TGTGCCTGGGGGGGACAGGTGACCCAGTACTTC
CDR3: CAWGGQVTQYF

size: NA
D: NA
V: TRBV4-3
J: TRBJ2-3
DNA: TGCGCCAGCAGCCAAGATGCGGCCTCGGCAGATACGCAGTATTTT
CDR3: CASSQDAASADTQYF

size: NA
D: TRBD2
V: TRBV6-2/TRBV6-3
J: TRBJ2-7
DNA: TGTGCCAGCAGTTACTCCGGAGCGGGAGTGCGTCGCCCCTACGAGCAGTACTTC
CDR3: CASSYSGAGVRRPYEQYF

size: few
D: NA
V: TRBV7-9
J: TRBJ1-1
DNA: TGTGCCAGCAGCCTCGGACCCCGGGGGAGGAACACTGAAGCTTTCTTT
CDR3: CASSLGPRGRNTEAFF

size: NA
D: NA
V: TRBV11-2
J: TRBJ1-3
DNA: TGTGCCAGCAGCTTACAGGGGTCTGGAAACACCATATATTTT
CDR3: CASSLQGSGNTIYF

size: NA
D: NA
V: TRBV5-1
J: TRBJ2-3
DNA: TGCGCCAGCAGCTTGGGACTAGTGGGTTACACAGATACGCAGTATTTT
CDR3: CASSLGLVGYTDTQYF

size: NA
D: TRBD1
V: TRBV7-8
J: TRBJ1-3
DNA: TGTGCCAGCAGCTCATACAGGGGTTCTGGAAACACCATATATTTT
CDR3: CASSSYRGSGNTIYF

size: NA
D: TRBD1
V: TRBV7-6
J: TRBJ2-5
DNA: TGTGCCAGCACGACCACAGGGGGCCCAGAGACCCAGTACTTC
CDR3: CASTTTGGPETQYF

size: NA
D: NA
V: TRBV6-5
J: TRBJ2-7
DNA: TGTGCCAGCAGTTACTCGAGGCCCGGTACCTACGAGCAGTACTTC
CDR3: CASSYSRPGTYEQYF

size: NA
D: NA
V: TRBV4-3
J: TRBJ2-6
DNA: TGCGCCAGCAGCCTAAGCCTGGTCTCTGGGGCCAACGTCCTGACTTTC
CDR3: CASSLSLVSGANVLTF

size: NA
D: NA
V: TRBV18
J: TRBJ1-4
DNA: TGTGCCAGCTCACCACAGGGAGGGTATAATGAAAAACTGTTTTTT
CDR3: CASSPQGGYNEKLFF

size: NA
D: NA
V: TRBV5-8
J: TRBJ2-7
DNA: TGTGCCAGCAGCCTAGTAGAGCAGTACTTC
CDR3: CASSLVEQYF

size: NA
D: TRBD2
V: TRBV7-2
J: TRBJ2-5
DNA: TGTGCCAGCAGCTCCTTCGGGCGCGGGGGGCAAGAGACCCAGTACTTC
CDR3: CASSSFGRGGQETQYF

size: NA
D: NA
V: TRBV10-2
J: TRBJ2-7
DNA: TGCGCCAGCAGTGAGAGAGGTGGGGAGCAGTACTTC
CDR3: CASSERGGEQYF

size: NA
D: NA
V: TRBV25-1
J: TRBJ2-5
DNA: TGTGCCAGCAGTGGCCGACAGGGGAGGGGAGAGACCCAGTACTTC
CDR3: CASSGRQGRGETQYF

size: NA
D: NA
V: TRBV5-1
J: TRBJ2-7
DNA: TGCGCCAGCAGCTTGGGTGGGCCCTACGAGCAGTACTTC
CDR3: CASSLGGPYEQYF

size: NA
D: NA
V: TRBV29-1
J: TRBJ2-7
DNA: TGCAGCGTTGAGAATACAGGGTCCTACGAGCAGTACTTC
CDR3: CSVENTGSYEQYF

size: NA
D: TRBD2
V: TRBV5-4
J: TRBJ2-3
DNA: TGTGCCAGCAGCTTTAGCGGGAGCGGCGCAGATACGCAGTATTTT
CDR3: CASSFSGSGADTQYF

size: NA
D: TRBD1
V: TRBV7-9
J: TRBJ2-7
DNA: TGTGCCAGCAGCGAAACAGGGGGCTTTACCTACGAGCAGTACTTC
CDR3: CASSETGGFTYEQYF